The 20 T cell receptor beta chains below all came from one sample that was sequenced in a study of cytomegalovirus exposure and HLA in healthy donors. PCR primers comprised 60 Vbeta and 13 Jbeta primers. Some clones are missing from TCRdb's copy, which holds only in-frame ones; the method was immunoSEQ multiplex PCR. The repertoire holds roughly 120,000 clones, with roughly 62% as singletons. Sample: PBMCs. These receptor sequences come from a man aged 30-40 years in good health and CMV-seropositive.

This clone was detected only a few times. This chain uses TRBV6-6 with TRBJ1-4; perhaps TRBD1 as D (6 bases). The germline gives CDR1 MNHNY, CDR2 SVGAGI (reference sequence). CDR3 length: 13 residues. V was shortened by 11 bases and J by 0 bases, with 10 bases between the two germline ends. The CDR3, as DNA: TGTGCCGGACAGTTAGCAACTAATGAAAAACTGTTTTTT. Translating it yields CAGQLATNEKLFF.

V usage is TRBV2 and J usage is TRBJ2-7; the match to TRBD1 covers 9 bases. Germline assignment: CDR1 SNHLY and CDR2 FYNNEI. The CDR3 runs to 14 residues. With V trimmed by 5 bases and J by 5 bases, 7 bases remained unmatched. CDR3 residues: CASSSRTGEDEQYF. The CDR3, as DNA: TGTGCCAGCAGTTCCCGGACAGGGGAAGACGAGCAGTACTTC.

The table lists this clone with a few counts. The CDR3 sequence: CASGLAGQKETQYF. The CDR3 DNA sequence: TGTGCCAGTGGACTAGCGGGACAAAAAGAGACCCAGTACTTC. This rearrangement joins TRBV2 to TRBJ2-5; 12 bases are a match to TRBD2. Germline V lookup: CDR1 SNHLY, CDR2 FYNNEI. The CDR3 runs 14 residues. With 9 bases clipped from V and 3 bases from J, the junction kept 5 bases outside the gene matches.

J is TRBJ2-7 and V is TRBV29-1; 8 bases fit TRBD1. This CDR3 has 12 amino acids. V dropped 7 bases and J dropped 3; count of bases not matched to a gene: 5. Per the germline V gene, CDR1 is SQVTM and CDR2 is ANQGSEA. The CDR3 here is CSAKGQDYEQYF. The CDR3 DNA is TGCAGCGCAAAGGGACAGGACTACGAGCAGTACTTC.

This chain links TRBV5-6 with TRBJ2-3; weak D call: TRBD2 (5 bases). Germline values: CDR1 SGHDT, CDR2 YYEEEE. The CDR3 length is 16 residues. With 2 bases removed from V and 0 bases from J, the gap between germline ends came to 13 bases. The CDR3 reads CASSFGGLASTDTQYF. The CDR3 nucleotides are TGTGCCAGCAGCTTTGGAGGACTGGCCAGCACAGATACGCAGTATTTT.

With respect to this clone: The junction shows a germline mismatch at one end, possibly a read error. This chain connects TRBV6-5 to TRBJ1-5, with D unresolved. CDR1 is MNHEY and CDR2 is SVGAGI in the germline V gene. The CDR3 totals 14 residues. Here the CDR3 DNA reads TGTGCCAGCAGTTACCGGGGTAGTGGTCAGCCCCCGCATTTT. Protein product: CASSYRGSGQPPHF.

This chain links TRBV7-2 with TRBJ2-7; TRBD2 aligns across 9 bases. The ends lost 5 bases at V and 0 bases at J; junction bases unmatched: 5. The CDR3 loop spans 15 amino acids. CDR1 SGHTA and CDR2 FQGNSA come from the germline V gene. CDR3 coding DNA: TGTGCCAGCAGCCCCCTAGCGGGGTTCTCCTACGAGCAGTACTTC. Its translation: CASSPLAGFSYEQYF.

The chain couples TRBV9 to TRBJ1-2; no definite D call. The CDR3 contains 14 residues. V was pared by 0 bases and J by 1 base, with 7 bases between. CDR1 is SGDLS and CDR2 is YYNGEE in the germline V gene. CDR3 sequence (DNA): TGTGCCAGCAGCGTAGATTACGGTAACTATGGCTACACCTTC. Its translation is CASSVDYGNYGYTF. The whole variable domain, filled in from reference TRBV9 and TRBJ1-2, reads DSGVTQTPKHLITATGQRVTLRCSPRSGDLSVYWYQQSLDQGLQFLIQYYNGEERAKGNILERFSAQQFPDLHSELNLSSLELGDSALYFCASSVDYGNYGYTFGSGTRLTVV.

This clone was detected a few times. The J gene is TRBJ1-1, the V gene TRBV20-1; the D is unclear. Trimming stripped 6 bases from V and 5 bases from J, with 10 bases between. This CDR3 contains 11 residues. CDR1 and CDR2 from the germline V gene are DFQATT and SNEGSKA (reference sequence). The CDR3: CSASPETEAFF. The CDR3 region has the DNA TGCAGTGCCTCCCCCGAGACTGAAGCTTTCTTT.

The J gene is TRBJ2-7, the V gene TRBV4-2; a weak D match, TRBD2 (6 bases). Germline assignment: CDR1 LGHNA and CDR2 YNFKEQ. Trimming stripped 1 base from V and 0 bases from J, with 10 bases between. CDR3 length: 15 residues. The DNA for the CDR3 is TGTGCCAGCAGCCAAGGACACGGGGGCTCCTACGAGCAGTACTTC. This encodes CASSQGHGGSYEQYF.

Only a few counts were recorded for this clone. The chain joins TRBV5-1 to TRBJ2-2; D gene ambiguous. This CDR3 is built from 14 residues. CDR1 and CDR2 from the germline V gene are SGHRS and YFSETQ. Trimming cost V 5 bases and J 0 bases, with 8 bases left between them. This chain's CDR3 is CASSTDTNTGELFF. CDR3 bases: TGCGCCAGCAGTACAGATACGAACACCGGGGAGCTGTTTTTT. Full variable domain (missing parts from reference TRBV5-1 and TRBJ2-2): KAGVTQTPRYLIKTRGQQVTLSCSPISGHRSVSWYQQTPGQGLQFLFEYFSETQRNKGNFPGRFSGRQFSNSRSEMNVSTLELGDSALYLCASSTDTNTGELFFGEGSRLTVL.

The CDR3 here is CASTAGTGRNTQYF. In DNA, the CDR3 is TGCGCCAGCACCGCCGGGACAGGGAGAAATACGCAGTATTTT. V and J are TRBV5-1 and TRBJ2-3; 9 positions agree with TRBD1. CDR1 SGHRS and CDR2 YFSETQ come from the germline V gene. This CDR3 has 14 amino acids. After removal of 6 bases from V and 7 bases from J, the junction contained 9 bases not matched to a gene. The whole variable domain, filled in from reference TRBV5-1 and TRBJ2-3, reads KAGVTQTPRYLIKTRGQQVTLSCSPISGHRSVSWYQQTPGQGLQFLFEYFSETQRNKGNFPGRFSGRQFSNSRSEMNVSTLELGDSALYLCASTAGTGRNTQYFGPGTRLTVL.

This chain links TRBV18 with TRBJ1-2, with 7 bases aligning to TRBD1. From germline, CDR1 is KGHSH and CDR2 LQKENI. Trimming took 5 bases from V and 4 from J; bases not matched to a gene: 13. There are 16 residues in the CDR3. CDR3 sequence (DNA): TGTGCCAGCTCAGGGGCCACAGGGGCCGAAACCTATGGCTACACCTTC. It translates to CASSGATGAETYGYTF.

In regard to this clone: One end of the junction fails to match germline, which may point to a read error. The rearrangement joins TRBV4-1 to TRBJ2-3; TRBD2 matches at 12 bases. The length of the CDR3 is 17 residues. The V gene's germline CDR1 is MGHRA and CDR2 YSYEKL. The CDR3 region is CAGSTTLAGGPSDTQYF. The CDR3 DNA follows: TGCGCCGGCAGCACAACTCTAGCGGGAGGGCCCTCGGATACGCAGTATTTT.

This clone was seen a handful of times. This chain uses TRBV4-1 with TRBJ2-3; no reliable D call. V was trimmed by 0 bases and J by 2 bases, leaving 9 bases between them. The CDR3 runs to 15 residues. Germline-derived CDR1 and CDR2 are MGHRA and YSYEKL. The chain's CDR3 is CASSQDMTHTDTQYF. The CDR3 region has the DNA TGCGCCAGCAGCCAAGATATGACACACACAGATACGCAGTATTTT.

V usage is TRBV15 and J usage is TRBJ2-3; 9 bases map to TRBD2. Trimming at V came to 3 bases and at J to 0 bases, leaving 13 bases not matched to a gene. From germline, CDR1 is LNHNV and CDR2 YYDKDF (reference sequence). CDR3 size: 19 residues. In DNA form, the CDR3 reads TGTGCCACCAGCAGGGATAGCGGGAGAAAGGTTGGGAGCACAGATACGCAGTATTTT. Amino acid sequence: CATSRDSGRKVGSTDTQYF.

The rearrangement links TRBV27 to TRBJ2-2; 7 bases fit TRBD2. V shed 5 bases and J 1 base; nucleotides not matched to a gene: 4. Germline CDR1 and CDR2: MNHEY and SMNVEV (reference sequence). The CDR3 is 15 residues long. CDR3 coding DNA: TGTGCCAGCAGTCTAGCGGTAAAGAACACCGGGGAGCTGTTTTTT. This sequence encodes CASSLAVKNTGELFF.

V gene TRBV28 combines with J gene TRBJ2-2; the D gene is possibly TRBD2 (6 bases). Germline V gene lookup returns CDR1 MDHEN and CDR2 SYDVKM. The CDR3 covers 14 residues. Deletions cut 3 bases from V and 5 bases from J, with 10 bases between. As DNA, the CDR3 is TGTGCCAGCAGTTTCGGGGGTACGACCGGGGAGCTGTTTTTT. Its translation is CASSFGGTTGELFF.

The J gene is TRBJ2-2, the V gene TRBV5-1, with 7 bases that match TRBD1. The V and J ends lost 4 bases and 3 bases, in that order; junction bases with no gene match: 12. This CDR3 spans 17 amino acids. Germline CDR1 is SGHRS and CDR2 is YFSETQ. CDR3 DNA: TGCGCCAGCAGCCCCTCCCCCGGGACAGAGGACACCGGGGAGCTGTTTTTT. This sequence encodes CASSPSPGTEDTGELFF.

V gene TRBV28 combines with J gene TRBJ2-7, with a weak D call TRBD1 (5 bases). V was shortened by 5 bases and J by 0 bases, with 8 bases between the two germline ends. The length of the CDR3 is 13 residues. Per germline, CDR1 MDHEN and CDR2 SYDVKM. In DNA form, the CDR3 reads TGTGCCAGCAGTCTCGACAGCTCCTACGAGCAGTACTTC. Amino acid sequence: CASSLDSSYEQYF.